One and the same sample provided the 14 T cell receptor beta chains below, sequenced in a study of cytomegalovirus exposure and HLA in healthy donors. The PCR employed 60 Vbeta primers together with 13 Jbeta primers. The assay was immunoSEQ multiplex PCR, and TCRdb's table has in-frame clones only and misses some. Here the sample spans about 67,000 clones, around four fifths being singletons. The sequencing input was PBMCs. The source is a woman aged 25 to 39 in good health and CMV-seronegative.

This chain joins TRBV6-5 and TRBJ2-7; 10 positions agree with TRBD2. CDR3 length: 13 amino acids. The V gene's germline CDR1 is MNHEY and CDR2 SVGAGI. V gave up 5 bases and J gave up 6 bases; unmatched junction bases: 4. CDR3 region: CASSPGLAFEQYF. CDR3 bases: TGTGCCAGCAGTCCGGGACTAGCGTTCGAGCAGTACTTC.

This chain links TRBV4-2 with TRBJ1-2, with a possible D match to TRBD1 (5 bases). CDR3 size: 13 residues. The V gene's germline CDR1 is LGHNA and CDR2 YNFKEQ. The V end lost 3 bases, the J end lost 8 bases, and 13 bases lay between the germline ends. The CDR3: CASSHGREGGYTF. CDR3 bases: TGTGCCAGCAGCCACGGCAGGGAAGGAGGCTACACCTTC.

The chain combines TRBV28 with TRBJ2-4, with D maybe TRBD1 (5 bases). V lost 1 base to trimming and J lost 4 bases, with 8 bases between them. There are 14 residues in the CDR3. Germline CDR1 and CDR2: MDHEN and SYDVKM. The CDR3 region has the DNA TGTGCCAGCAGTTTATTTGCAGGGAAAAACATTCAGTACTTC. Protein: CASSLFAGKNIQYF.

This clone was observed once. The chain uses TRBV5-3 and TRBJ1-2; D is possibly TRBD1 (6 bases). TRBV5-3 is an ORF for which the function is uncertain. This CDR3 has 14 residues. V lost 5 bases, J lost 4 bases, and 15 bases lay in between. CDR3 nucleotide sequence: TGTGCCAGAAGTTTATACAGGACAGCCTATGGCTACACCTTC. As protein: CARSLYRTAYGYTF.

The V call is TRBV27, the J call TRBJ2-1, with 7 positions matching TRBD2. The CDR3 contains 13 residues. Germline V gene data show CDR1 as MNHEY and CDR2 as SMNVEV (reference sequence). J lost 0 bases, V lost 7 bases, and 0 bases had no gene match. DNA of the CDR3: TGTGCCAGCACGGGAGGCTCCTACAATGAGCAGTTCTTC. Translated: CASTGGSYNEQFF.

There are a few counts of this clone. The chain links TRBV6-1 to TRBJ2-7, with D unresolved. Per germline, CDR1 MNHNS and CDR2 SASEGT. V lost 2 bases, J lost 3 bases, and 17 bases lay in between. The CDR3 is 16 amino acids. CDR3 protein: CASSESFGSRHYEQYF. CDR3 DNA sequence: TGTGCCAGCAGTGAATCTTTCGGTTCCAGACACTACGAGCAGTACTTC.

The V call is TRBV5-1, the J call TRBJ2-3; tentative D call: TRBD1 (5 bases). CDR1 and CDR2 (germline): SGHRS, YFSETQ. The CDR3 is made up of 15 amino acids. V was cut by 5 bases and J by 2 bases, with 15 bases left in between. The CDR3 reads CASRQDLSFTDTQYF. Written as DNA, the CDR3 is TGCGCCAGCAGACAGGACCTTAGCTTCACAGATACGCAGTATTTT.

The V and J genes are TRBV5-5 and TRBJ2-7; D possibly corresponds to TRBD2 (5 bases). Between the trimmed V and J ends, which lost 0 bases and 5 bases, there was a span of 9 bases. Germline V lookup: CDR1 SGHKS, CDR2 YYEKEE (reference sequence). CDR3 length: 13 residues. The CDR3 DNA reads TGTGCCAGCAGCTTGGTGTCCGGGAACGAGCAGTACTTC. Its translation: CASSLVSGNEQYF.

This chain's CDR3 is CASSELGPGASSPLHF. The DNA of the CDR3 is TGTGCCAGCAGTGAACTCGGGCCAGGGGCCAGTTCACCCCTCCACTTT. J is TRBJ1-6 and V is TRBV6-1; D possibly corresponds to TRBD1 (6 bases). CDR1 and CDR2 from the germline V gene are MNHNS and SASEGT. V was cut by 2 bases and J by 9 bases, with 17 bases left in between. This CDR3 is 16 amino acids long.

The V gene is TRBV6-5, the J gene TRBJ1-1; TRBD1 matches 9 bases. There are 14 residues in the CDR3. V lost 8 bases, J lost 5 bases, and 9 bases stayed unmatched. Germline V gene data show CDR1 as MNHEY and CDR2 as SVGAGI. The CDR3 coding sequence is TGTGCCAGCGCCCGGGACAGGGAGGGGACTGAAGCTTTCTTT. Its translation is CASARDREGTEAFF.

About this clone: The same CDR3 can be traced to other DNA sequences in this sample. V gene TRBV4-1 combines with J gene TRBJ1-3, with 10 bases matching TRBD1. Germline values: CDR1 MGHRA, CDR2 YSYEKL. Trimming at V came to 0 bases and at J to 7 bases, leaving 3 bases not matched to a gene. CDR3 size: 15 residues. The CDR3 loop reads CASSQDRTGGNTIYF. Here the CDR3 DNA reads TGCGCCAGCAGCCAAGATAGGACAGGGGGTAACACCATATATTTT.

CDR3 bases: TGTGCCATAGAGCGATTGAACACCGGGGAGCTGTTTTTT. Amino acids: CAIERLNTGELFF. The rearrangement links TRBV7-9 to TRBJ2-2; D remains unclear. Trimming stripped 10 bases from V and 1 base from J, with 10 bases between. This CDR3 is 13 amino acids long. The germline V gene encodes CDR1 SEHNR and CDR2 FQNEAQ (reference sequence).

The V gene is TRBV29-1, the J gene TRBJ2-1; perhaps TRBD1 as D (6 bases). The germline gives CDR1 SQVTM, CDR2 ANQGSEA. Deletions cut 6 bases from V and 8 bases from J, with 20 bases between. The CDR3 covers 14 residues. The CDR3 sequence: CSVKGWGRGDEQFF. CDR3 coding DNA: TGCAGCGTAAAAGGGTGGGGGCGAGGGGATGAGCAGTTCTTC.

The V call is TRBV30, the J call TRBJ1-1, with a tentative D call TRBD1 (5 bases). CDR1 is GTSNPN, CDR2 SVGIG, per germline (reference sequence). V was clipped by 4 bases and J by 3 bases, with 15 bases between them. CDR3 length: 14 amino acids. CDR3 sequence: CAWTPGGGDTEAFF. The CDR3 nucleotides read TGTGCCTGGACCCCGGGGGGAGGGGACACTGAAGCTTTCTTT.